The present T cell receptor (beta chain) was sequenced within a study of T-cell memory formation after mild COVID-19. Study as a whole: Clustering of TCRs was largely donor specific.

This clonotype was counted only a few times. The target antigen is unknown. 5'RACE primed at constant segments yielded TCR alpha and TCR beta cDNA libraries bearing sample barcodes and UMIs. Each CDR3 protein is one row after TCRdb ran MiXCR on the 5' RACE reads. The sample holds some 290,000 distinct CDR3 sequences, 15% to 20% seen once. Notes on the study in general: The SARS-CoV-2 specificity of second-wave clones reaching peak at day 37 remained unverified.

V dropped 4 bases and J dropped 5 bases, with 14 bases sitting between them. Germline V CDR1 and CDR2: ENHRY, SYGVKD. The CDR3 spans 14 residues. The material sequenced was PBMCs or a T cell subset sorted from them (not recorded which). This chain uses TRBV10-3 with TRBJ1-2; D may be TRBD1 (5 bases). The source of this sequence is a man between 18 and 35 years old who had mild COVID-19 (a few samples of this study predate the infection). Cell type and time point are not known. The CDR3 DNA sequence: TGTGCCATCAGTGTGGGGCAAGACGGATATGGCTACACCTTC. This encodes CAISVGQDGYGYTF.